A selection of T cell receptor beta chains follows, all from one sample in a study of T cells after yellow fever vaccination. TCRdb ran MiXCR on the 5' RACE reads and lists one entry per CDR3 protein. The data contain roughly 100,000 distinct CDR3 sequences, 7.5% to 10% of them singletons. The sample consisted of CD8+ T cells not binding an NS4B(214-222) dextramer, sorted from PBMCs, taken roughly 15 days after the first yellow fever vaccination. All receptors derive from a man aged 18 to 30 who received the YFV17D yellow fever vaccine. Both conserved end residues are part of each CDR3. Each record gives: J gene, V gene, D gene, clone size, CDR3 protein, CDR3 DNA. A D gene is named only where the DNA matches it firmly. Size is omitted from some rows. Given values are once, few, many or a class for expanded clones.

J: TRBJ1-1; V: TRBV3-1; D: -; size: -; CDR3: CASSPLDRVANPIEAFF; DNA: TGTGCCAGCAGCCCGTTAGACAGAGTTGCCAACCCTATTGAAGCTTTCTTT
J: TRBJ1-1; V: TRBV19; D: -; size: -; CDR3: CAIADSTNTEAFF; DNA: TGTGCCATAGCGGACAGTACGAACACTGAAGCTTTCTTT
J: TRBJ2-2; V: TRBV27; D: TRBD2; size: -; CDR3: CASSRTGVAGGPAGELFF; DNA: TGTGCCAGCAGCCGTACGGGGGTGGCGGGGGGGCCGGCCGGGGAGCTGTTTTTT
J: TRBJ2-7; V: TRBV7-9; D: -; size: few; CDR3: CASSFTSAYEQYF; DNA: TGTGCCAGCAGCTTTACCAGCGCCTACGAGCAGTACTTC
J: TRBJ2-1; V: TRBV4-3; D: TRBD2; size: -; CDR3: CASSQRTSGAGDNEQFF; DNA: TGCGCCAGCAGCCAAAGAACTAGCGGGGCGGGCGACAATGAGCAGTTCTTC
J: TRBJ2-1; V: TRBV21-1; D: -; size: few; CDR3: CASSKGWNRVILKGQGEQFF; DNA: TGTGCCAGCAGCAAAGGGTGGAACAGGGTGATTTTAAAGGGACAGGGTGAGCAGTTCTTC
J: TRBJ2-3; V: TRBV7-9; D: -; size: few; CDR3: CASSAAASSTDTQYF; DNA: TGTGCCAGCAGCGCAGCGGCTAGTAGCACAGATACGCAGTATTTT
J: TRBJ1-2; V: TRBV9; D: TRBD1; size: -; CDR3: CASSAGTGYNYGYTF; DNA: TGTGCCAGCAGCGCCGGGACAGGGTATAACTATGGCTACACCTTC
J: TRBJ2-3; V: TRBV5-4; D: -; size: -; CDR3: CASSWSGFRDTQYF; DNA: TGTGCCAGCAGCTGGAGCGGTTTTAGGGATACGCAGTATTTT
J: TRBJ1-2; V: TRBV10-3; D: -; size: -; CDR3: CAISGRVAGQKDGYTF; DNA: TGTGCCATCAGTGGGAGGGTGGCAGGGCAGAAGGATGGCTACACCTTC
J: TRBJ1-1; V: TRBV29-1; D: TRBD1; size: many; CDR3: CSVEAGTVNTEAFF; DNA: TGCAGCGTTGAAGCCGGGACAGTCAACACTGAAGCTTTCTTT
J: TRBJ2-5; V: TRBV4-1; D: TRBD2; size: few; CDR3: CASSQGRTSGGVQETQYF; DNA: TGCGCCAGCAGCCAAGGAAGGACTAGCGGGGGGGTCCAAGAGACCCAGTACTTC
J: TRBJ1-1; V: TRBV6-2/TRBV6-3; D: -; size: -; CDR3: CASKDRWQNTEAFF; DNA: TGTGCCAGCAAAGACAGATGGCAGAACACTGAAGCTTTCTTT
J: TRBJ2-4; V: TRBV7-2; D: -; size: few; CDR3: CASSLPSLGVAKNIQYF; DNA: TGTGCCAGCAGCCTCCCGAGTTTGGGAGTAGCCAAAAACATTCAGTACTTC
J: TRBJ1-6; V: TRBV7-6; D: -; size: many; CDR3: CASSLGSSYNSPLHF; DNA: TGTGCCAGCAGCTTGGGGAGCTCCTATAATTCACCCCTCCACTTT
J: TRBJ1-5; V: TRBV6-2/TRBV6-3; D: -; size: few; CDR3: CASSSGQTPYSNQPQHF; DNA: TGTGCCAGCAGCTCCGGACAGACTCCATATAGCAATCAGCCCCAGCATTTT
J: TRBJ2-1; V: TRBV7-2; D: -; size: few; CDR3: CASSLSQGGYGNEQFF; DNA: TGTGCCAGCAGCTTGTCCCAGGGGGGCTACGGCAATGAGCAGTTCTTC
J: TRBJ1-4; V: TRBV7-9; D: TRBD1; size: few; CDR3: CASSLRDRSNEKLFF; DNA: TGTGCCAGCAGCCTCCGGGACAGATCTAATGAAAAACTGTTTTTT
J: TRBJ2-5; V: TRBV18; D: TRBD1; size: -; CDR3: CASSPPQGVIGQETQYF; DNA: TGTGCCAGCTCACCACCGCAGGGGGTTATCGGTCAAGAGACCCAGTACTTC
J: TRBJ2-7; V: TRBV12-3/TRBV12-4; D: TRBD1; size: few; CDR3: CASRGTGGSTYEQYF; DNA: TGTGCCAGCAGGGGGACAGGGGGCTCTACCTACGAGCAGTACTTC
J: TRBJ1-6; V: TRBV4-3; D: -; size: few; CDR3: CASSQDLTENSPLHF; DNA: TGCGCCAGCAGCCAAGATCTGACAGAGAATTCACCCCTCCACTTT
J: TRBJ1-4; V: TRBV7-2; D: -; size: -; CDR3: CASSLAQGPREKLFF; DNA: TGTGCCAGCAGCTTAGCCCAGGGTCCCAGAGAAAAACTGTTTTTT
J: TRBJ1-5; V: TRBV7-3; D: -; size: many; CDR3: CASSFGRRSNQPQHF; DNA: TGTGCCAGCAGCTTTGGGAGACGTAGCAATCAGCCCCAGCATTTT
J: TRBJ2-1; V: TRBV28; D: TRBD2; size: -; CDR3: CASSPGGWYNEQFF; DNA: TGTGCCAGCAGTCCCGGGGGGTGGTACAATGAGCAGTTCTTC
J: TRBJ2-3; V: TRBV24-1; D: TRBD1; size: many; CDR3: CATSDDRESTDTQYF; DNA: TGTGCCACCAGTGATGACAGGGAGAGCACAGATACGCAGTATTTT
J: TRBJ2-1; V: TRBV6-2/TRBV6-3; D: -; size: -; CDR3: CASSYDPDLSSYNEQFF; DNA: TGTGCCAGCAGTTACGATCCAGACTTAAGCTCCTACAATGAGCAGTTCTTC
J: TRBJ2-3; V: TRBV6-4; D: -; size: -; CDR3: CASSDPMNIEQGSTPALSTDTQYF; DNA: TGTGCCAGCAGCGACCCTATGAACATAGAACAGGGATCGACTCCTGCTCTCAGCACAGATACGCAGTATTTT
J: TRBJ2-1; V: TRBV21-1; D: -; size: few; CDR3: CASSKPKGGYNEQFF; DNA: TGTGCCAGCAGCAAACCGAAAGGGGGCTACAATGAGCAGTTCTTC
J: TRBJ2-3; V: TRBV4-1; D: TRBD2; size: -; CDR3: CASSLRDGSGEVTDTQYF; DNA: TGCGCCAGCAGCCTGAGGGATGGAAGCGGGGAGGTCACAGATACGCAGTATTTT
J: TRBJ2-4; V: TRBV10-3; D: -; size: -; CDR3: CAISDRDPFGIFEAKNIQYF; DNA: TGTGCCATCAGTGACCGGGATCCCTTTGGCATATTTGAGGCCAAAAACATTCAGTACTTC
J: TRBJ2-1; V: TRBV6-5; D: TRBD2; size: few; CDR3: CASSSPGLAGYNEQFF; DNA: TGTGCCAGCAGTTCCCCGGGACTAGCGGGGTACAATGAGCAGTTCTTC
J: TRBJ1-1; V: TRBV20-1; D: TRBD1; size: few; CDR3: CSARDPGQRNTEAFF; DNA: TGCAGTGCTAGAGATCCGGGACAGCGGAACACTGAAGCTTTCTTT
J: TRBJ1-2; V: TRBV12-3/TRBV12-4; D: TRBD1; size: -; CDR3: CASSFGTGNYGYTF; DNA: TGTGCCAGCAGTTTTGGGACAGGGAACTATGGCTACACCTTC
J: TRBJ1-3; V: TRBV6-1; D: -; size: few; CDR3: CASSQQTYSGNTIYF; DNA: TGTGCCAGCAGTCAACAAACCTACTCTGGAAACACCATATATTTT
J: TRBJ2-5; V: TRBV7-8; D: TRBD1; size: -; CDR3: CASSLEQGAQETQYF; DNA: TGTGCCAGCAGCTTAGAGCAGGGGGCACAGGAGACCCAGTACTTC
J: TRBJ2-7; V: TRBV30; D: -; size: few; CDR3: CAWSVGGYHEQYF; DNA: TGTGCCTGGAGTGTAGGGGGGTATCACGAGCAGTACTTC
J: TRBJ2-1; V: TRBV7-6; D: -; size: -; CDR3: CASSPGWGLQFF; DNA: TGTGCCAGCAGCCCCGGCTGGGGGTTACAGTTCTTC
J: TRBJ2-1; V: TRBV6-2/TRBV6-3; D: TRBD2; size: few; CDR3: CASRGGTSGLNEQFF; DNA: TGTGCCAGCAGAGGTGGGACTAGCGGTCTAAATGAGCAGTTCTTC